This T cell receptor beta chain comes out of a study of blood T cells in healthy people across ages. Overall study results and limits: Older age coincided with a roughly linear decline in TCR beta diversity per million T cells.

A second PCR, run for about 7 to 12 cycles, used a sample-barcoded 5' primer plus a J-beta primer mix. Via MiXCR, TCRdb re-called the 5' RACE reads, giving one row per CDR3 protein. Counted here are about 730,000 distinct CDR3 sequences, 43% occurring once; the ten biggest clones make up more than 20%. Extractions gave at least 6 micrograms of total RNA per sample. Germline CDR1 SGHRS, CDR2 YFSETQ. The V and J ends lost 0 bases and 2 bases respectively, with 14 bases between them. The CDR3 totals 16 residues. A remark on this clonotype: The antigen remains undetermined.

Input material: blood. This TCR came from a woman aged 55-69 years in good health. The rearrangement uses TRBV5-1 and TRBJ1-2; possibly TRBD1 for D (5 bases). CDR3 amino acids: CASSLAFEAGNYGYTF. The CDR3 bases are TGCGCCAGCAGCTTGGCCTTTGAGGCAGGGAACTATGGCTACACCTTC.